This record covers a single TCR beta chain. This entry belongs to a study of blood T cell repertoires in COVID-19. The method was immunoSEQ multiplex PCR; TCRdb's version includes in-frame clones alone and lacks a portion of them. The sample comprises about 220,000 clones, more than 65% of which are singletons, and 2% to 2.5% rests with the top ten. The CDR3 extends over 16 amino acids. Sequencing used peripheral blood. This receptor was obtained from a man between 40 and 49 years old who had recovered from COVID-19. This chain joins TRBV21-1 and TRBJ1-2; the listed D gene, TRBD1, was not tested against the DNA. TRBV21-1 counts as a pseudogene. This CDR3 is CASSNHRDRVNYGYTF. DNA for the CDR3: TGTGCCAGCAGCAACCACCGGGACAGGGTTAACTATGGCTACACCTTC.